This T cell receptor beta chain was captured in a study of STAT5B mutations in CD4+ large granular lymphocyte leukemia. Repertoires were generated with immunoSEQ multiplex PCR, while TCRdb's copy carries only in-frame clones and drops some. The sample has a few hundred clones, about 77% seen once. The origin of this receptor is a woman aged 40-49 years with CD4+ T-cell large granular lymphocyte leukemia. Specimen: PBMCs.

This chain's CDR3 is CASSTLGWGYEQYF. In DNA, the CDR3 is TGTGCCAGCAGCACCCTCGGTTGGGGTTACGAGCAGTACTTC. V usage is TRBV11-2 and J usage is TRBJ2-7, with D unclear. Trimming pared 5 bases from V and 4 bases from J, leaving 15 bases between. Germline V gives CDR1 SGHAT, CDR2 FQNNGV. This CDR3 is built from 14 residues.